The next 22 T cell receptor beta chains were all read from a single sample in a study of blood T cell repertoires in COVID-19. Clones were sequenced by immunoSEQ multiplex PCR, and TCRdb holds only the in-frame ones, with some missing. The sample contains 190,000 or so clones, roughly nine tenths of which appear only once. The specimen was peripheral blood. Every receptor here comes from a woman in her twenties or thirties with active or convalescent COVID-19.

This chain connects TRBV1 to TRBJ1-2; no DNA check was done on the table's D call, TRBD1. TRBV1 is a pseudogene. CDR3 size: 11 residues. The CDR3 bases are TGCACCAGCACTACGTGGGGCGGCTACACCTTC. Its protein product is CTSTTWGGYTF.

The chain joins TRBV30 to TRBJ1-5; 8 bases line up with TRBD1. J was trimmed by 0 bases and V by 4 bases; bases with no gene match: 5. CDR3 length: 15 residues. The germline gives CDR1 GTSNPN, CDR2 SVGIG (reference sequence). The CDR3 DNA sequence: TGTGCCTGGATGTCCGGACAGGGTAGCAATCAGCCCCAGCATTTT. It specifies CAWMSGQGSNQPQHF.

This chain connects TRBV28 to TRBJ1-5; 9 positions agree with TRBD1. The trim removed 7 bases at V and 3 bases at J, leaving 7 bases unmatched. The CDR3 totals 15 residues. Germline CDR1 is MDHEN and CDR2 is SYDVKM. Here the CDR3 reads CASIEGTGNNQPQHF. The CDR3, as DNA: TGTGCCAGCATCGAAGGGACAGGGAACAATCAGCCCCAGCATTTT. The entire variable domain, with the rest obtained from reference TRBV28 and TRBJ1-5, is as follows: DVKVTQSSRYLVKRTGEKVFLECVQDMDHENMFWYRQDPGLGLRLIYFSYDVKMKEKGDIPEGYSVSREKKERFSLILESASTNQTSMYLCASIEGTGNNQPQHFGDGTRLSIL.

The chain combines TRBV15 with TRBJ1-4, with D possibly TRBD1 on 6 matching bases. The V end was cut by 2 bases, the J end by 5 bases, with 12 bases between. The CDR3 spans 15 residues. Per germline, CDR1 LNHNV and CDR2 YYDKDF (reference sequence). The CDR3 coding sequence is TGTGCCACCAGCAGACGAGAGGACAGAAATGAAAAACTGTTTTTT. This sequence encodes CATSRREDRNEKLFF.

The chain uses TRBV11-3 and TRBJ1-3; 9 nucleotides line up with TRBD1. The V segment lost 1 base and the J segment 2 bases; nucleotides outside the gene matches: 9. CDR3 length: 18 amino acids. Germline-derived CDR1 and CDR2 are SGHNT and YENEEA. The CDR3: CASSLGTGTGWTGNTIYF. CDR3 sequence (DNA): TGTGCCAGCAGCTTAGGCACCGGGACAGGGTGGACTGGAAACACCATATATTTT.

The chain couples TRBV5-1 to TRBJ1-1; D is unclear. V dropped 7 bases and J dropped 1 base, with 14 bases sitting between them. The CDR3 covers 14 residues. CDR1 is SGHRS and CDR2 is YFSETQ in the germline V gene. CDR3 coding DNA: TGCGCCAGCCACTCCATTGGGAGGAACACTGAAGCTTTCTTT. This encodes CASHSIGRNTEAFF.

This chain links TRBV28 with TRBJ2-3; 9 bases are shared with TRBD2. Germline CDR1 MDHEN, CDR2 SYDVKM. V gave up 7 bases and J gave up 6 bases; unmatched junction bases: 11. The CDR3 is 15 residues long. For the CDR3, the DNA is TGTGCCAGCACCCTCAGGGGCGCGGGAGGGGATACGCAGTATTTT. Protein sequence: CASTLRGAGGDTQYF.

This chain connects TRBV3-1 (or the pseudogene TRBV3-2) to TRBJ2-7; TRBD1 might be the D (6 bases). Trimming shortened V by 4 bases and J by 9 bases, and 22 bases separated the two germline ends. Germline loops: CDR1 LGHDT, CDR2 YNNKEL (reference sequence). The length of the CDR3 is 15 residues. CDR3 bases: TGTGCCAGCAGCCTCCGGGATACAGGGATTGCTTGGCAGTACTTC. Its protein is CASSLRDTGIAWQYF.

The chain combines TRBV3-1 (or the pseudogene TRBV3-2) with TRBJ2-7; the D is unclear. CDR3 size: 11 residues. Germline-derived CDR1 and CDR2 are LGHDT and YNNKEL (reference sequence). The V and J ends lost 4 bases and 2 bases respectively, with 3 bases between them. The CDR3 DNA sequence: TGTGCCAGCAGCCTAACCTACGAGCAGTACTTC. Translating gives CASSLTYEQYF.

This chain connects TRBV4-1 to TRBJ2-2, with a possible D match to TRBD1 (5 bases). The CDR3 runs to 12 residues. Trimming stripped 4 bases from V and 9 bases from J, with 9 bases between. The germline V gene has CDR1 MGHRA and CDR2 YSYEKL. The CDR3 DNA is TGCGCCAGCAGCCCTGGGGCCCGGGAGCTGTTTTTT. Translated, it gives CASSPGARELFF.

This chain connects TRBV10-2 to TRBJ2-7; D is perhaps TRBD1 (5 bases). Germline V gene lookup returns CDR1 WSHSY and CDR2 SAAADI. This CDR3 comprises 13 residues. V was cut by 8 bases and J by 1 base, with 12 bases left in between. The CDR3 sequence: CASGPGYSYEQYF. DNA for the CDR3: TGCGCCAGCGGCCCAGGGTATTCCTACGAGCAGTACTTC.

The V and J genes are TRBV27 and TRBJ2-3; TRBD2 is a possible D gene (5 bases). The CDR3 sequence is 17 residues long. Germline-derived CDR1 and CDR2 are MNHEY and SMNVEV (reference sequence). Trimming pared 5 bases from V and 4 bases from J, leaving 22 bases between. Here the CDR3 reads CASSPMTTLQLSDTQYF. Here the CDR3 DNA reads TGTGCCAGCAGTCCTATGACTACCTTGCAACTGTCAGATACGCAGTATTTT.

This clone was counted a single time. This CDR3 is CASRAGTGNTEAFF. The CDR3 nucleotides read TGTGCCAGCAGAGCCGGGACAGGGAACACTGAAGCTTTCTTT. The genes are TRBV9 and TRBJ1-1, with TRBD1 identical over 8 bases. Germline V gives CDR1 SGDLS, CDR2 YYNGEE. CDR3 length equals 14 residues. Trimming took 5 bases from V and 1 from J; bases not matched to a gene: 4.

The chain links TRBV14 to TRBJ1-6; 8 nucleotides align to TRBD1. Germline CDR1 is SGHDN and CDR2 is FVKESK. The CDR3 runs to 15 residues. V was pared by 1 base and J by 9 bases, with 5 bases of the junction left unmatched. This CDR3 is CASSQGGGQASPLHF. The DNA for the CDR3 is TGTGCCAGCAGCCAAGGGGGGGGACAGGCTTCACCCCTCCACTTT.

CDR3 coding DNA: TGTGCCAGCAGTTCCGGGACAGGGGGCTCCACTGAAGCTTTCTTT. This gives the protein CASSSGTGGSTEAFF. V gene TRBV27 combines with J gene TRBJ1-1; 12 bases match TRBD1. The length of the CDR3 is 15 residues. Losses at the gene ends were 4 bases for V and 4 bases for J; bases not matched to a gene: 4. CDR1 MNHEY and CDR2 SMNVEV come from the germline V gene (reference sequence).

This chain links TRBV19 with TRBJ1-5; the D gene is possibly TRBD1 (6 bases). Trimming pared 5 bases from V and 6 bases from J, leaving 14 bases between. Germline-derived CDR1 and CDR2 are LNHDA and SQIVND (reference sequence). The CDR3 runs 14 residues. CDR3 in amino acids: CASSQQGWSQPQHF. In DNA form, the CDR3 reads TGTGCCAGTAGTCAACAGGGCTGGAGTCAGCCCCAGCATTTT.

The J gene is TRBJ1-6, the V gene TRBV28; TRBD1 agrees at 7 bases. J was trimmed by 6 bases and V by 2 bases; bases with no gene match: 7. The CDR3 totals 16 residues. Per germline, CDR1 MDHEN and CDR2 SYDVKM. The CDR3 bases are TGTGCCAGCAGTTTAAGAGGGGGCGCGAGTAATTCACCCCTCCACTTT. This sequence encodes CASSLRGGASNSPLHF.

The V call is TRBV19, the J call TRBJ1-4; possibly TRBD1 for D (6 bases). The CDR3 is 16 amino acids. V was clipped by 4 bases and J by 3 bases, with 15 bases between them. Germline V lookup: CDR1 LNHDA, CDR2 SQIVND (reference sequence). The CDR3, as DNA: TGTGCCAGTAGTACGAGACAGGCGAACTCTAATGAAAAACTGTTTTTT. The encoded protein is CASSTRQANSNEKLFF.

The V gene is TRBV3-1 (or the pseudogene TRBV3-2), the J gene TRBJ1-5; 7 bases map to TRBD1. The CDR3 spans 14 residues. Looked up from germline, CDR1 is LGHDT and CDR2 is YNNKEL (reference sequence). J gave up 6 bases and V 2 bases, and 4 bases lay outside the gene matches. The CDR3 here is CASSQSAGGQPQHF. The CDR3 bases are TGTGCCAGCAGCCAATCGGCAGGGGGTCAGCCCCAGCATTTT.

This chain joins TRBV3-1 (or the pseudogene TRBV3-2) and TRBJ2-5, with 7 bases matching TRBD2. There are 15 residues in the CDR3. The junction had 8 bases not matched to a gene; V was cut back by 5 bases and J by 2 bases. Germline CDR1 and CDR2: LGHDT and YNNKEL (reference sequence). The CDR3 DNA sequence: TGTGCCAGCAGCTCCCCCGGACTAGAGCAAGAGACCCAGTACTTC. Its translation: CASSSPGLEQETQYF.

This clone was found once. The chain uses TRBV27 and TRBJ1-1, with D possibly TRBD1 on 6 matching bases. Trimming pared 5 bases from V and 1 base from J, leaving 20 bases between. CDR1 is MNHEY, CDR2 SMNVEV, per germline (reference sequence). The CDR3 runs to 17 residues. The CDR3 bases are TGTGCCAGCAGTCCCCAAGGTTGGGGGCTTTGGAACACTGAAGCTTTCTTT. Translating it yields CASSPQGWGLWNTEAFF.

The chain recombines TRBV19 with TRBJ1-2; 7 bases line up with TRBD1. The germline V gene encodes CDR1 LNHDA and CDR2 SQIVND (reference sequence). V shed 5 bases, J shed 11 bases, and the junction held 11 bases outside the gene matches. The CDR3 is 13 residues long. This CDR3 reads CASSPIEGGQYTF. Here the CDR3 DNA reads TGTGCCAGTAGTCCCATTGAGGGGGGACAGTACACCTTC.